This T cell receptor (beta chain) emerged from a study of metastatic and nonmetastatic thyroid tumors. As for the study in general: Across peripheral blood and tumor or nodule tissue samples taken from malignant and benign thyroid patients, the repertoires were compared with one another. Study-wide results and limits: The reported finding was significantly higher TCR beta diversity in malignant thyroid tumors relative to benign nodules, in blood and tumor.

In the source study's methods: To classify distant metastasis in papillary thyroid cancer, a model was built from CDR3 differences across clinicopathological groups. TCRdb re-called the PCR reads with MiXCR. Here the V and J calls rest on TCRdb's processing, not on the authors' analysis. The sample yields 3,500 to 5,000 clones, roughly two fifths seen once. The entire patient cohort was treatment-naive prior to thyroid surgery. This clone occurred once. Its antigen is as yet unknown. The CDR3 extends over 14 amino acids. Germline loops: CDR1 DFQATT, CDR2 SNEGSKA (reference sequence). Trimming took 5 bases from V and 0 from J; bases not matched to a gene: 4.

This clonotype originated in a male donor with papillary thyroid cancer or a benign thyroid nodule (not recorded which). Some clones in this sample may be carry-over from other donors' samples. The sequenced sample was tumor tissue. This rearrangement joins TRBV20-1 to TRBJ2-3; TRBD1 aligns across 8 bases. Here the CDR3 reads CSASGQGSTDTQYF. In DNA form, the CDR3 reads TGCAGTGCTTCCGGACAGGGTAGCACAGATACGCAGTATTTT.